This TCR beta chain was identified during a study of control samples from healthy donors and cancer patients. This clone was seen once. Other nucleotide sequences from this sample produce the same CDR3. Produced via immunoSEQ multiplex PCR; TCRdb's table is partial and in-frame only. The sample carries more than 150,000 clones, around 93% recorded once. Germline V gives CDR1 MDHEN, CDR2 SYDVKM. The CDR3 loop spans 13 amino acids. V shed 6 bases and J shed 1 base, with 7 bases lying between them. The J gene is TRBJ1-5, the V gene TRBV28, with a tentative D call TRBD1 (5 bases). Sequenced sample: blood. The receptor's source is a young man in good health. CDR3 in DNA: TGTGCCAGCAGCCGGGACAGCAATCAGCCCCAGCATTTT. Its protein product is CASSRDSNQPQHF.